This T cell receptor beta chain was identified during a study of control samples from healthy donors and cancer patients. Per germline, CDR1 SNHLY and CDR2 FYNNEI. V was clipped by 4 bases and J by 4 bases, with 32 bases between them. The CDR3 has 20 residues. Only in-frame clones appear in the TCRdb table, and some are missing; sequencing was by immunoSEQ multiplex PCR. The sample yields about 130,000 clones, roughly 92% seen once. The source is a young man in good health. This rearrangement joins TRBV2 to TRBJ2-7; either TRBD1 or TRBD2 may supply D (6 bases each). Source material: blood. CDR3 in amino acids: CASSVSPFPSVGGLFYEQYF. The CDR3, as DNA: TGTGCCAGCAGTGTTTCCCCATTTCCCTCGGTGGGGGGCCTCTTTTACGAGCAGTACTTC.